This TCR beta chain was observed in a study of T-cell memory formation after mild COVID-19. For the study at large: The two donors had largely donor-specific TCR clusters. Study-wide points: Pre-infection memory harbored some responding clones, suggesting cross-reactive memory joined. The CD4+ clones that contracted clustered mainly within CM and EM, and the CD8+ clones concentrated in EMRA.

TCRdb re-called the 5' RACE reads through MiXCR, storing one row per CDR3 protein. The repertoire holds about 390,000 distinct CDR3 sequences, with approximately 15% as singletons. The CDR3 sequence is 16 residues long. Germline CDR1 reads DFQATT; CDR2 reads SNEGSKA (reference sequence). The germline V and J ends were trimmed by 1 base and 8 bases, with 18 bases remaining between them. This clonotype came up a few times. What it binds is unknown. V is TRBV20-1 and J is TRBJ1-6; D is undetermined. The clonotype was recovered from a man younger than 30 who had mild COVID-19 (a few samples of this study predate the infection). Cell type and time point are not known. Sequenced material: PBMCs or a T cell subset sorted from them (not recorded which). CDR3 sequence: CSARGEKGAGYSPLHF. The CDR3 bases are TGCAGTGCTAGAGGTGAAAAGGGAGCGGGCTATTCACCCCTCCACTTT.